Each of the 13 T cell receptor beta chains below was sequenced from the same sample in a study of T cell responses to AZD1222 COVID-19 vaccine. TCRdb keeps only in-frame clones here, not all; method: immunoSEQ multiplex PCR. There are around 100,000 clones in the sample; about 88% occur only once, and around 5% lies in the top ten. The starting material was peripheral blood, obtained on day 0 of AZD1222 vaccination. The receptors come from an adult in good health.

V and J are TRBV5-1 and TRBJ1-2; D is uncertain. CDR1 is SGHRS, CDR2 YFSETQ, per germline. Trimming cost V 0 bases and J 3 bases, with 3 bases left between them. This CDR3 contains 12 residues. CDR3 sequence reads: CASSLEDYGYTF. Here the CDR3 DNA reads TGCGCCAGCAGCTTGGAGGACTATGGCTACACCTTC.

The chain couples TRBV6-6 to TRBJ2-4; 7 bases align to TRBD2. V dropped 0 bases and J dropped 1; count of bases not matched to a gene: 0. Germline V gives CDR1 MNHNY, CDR2 SVGAGI (reference sequence). The CDR3 runs 15 residues. CDR3 protein: CASSYSGGAKNIQYF. CDR3 coding DNA: TGTGCCAGCAGTTACTCGGGGGGGGCCAAAAACATTCAGTACTTC.

CDR3 residues: CASSKGVWVEPYNEQFF. The CDR3 DNA reads TGTGCCAGCAGCAAAGGGGTATGGGTTGAGCCCTACAATGAGCAGTTCTTC. This chain connects TRBV21-1 to TRBJ2-1. TRBV21-1 is assigned pseudogene status. The CDR3 has 17 residues.

This clone appeared many times. V is TRBV7-8 and J is TRBJ1-3; 9 bases are shared with TRBD1. This CDR3 has 16 residues. Germline values: CDR1 SGHVS, CDR2 FQNEAQ. The V segment lost 1 base and the J segment 8 bases; nucleotides outside the gene matches: 9. CDR3 DNA: TGTGCCAGCAGCTTAGAGGTGGGACAGGGCGGCGACACCATATATTTT. Translated: CASSLEVGQGGDTIYF.

The gene calls are TRBV18 and TRBJ1-1; no clear D gene. The CDR3 extends over 14 amino acids. Per germline, CDR1 KGHSH and CDR2 LQKENI. Trimming cost V 5 bases and J 3 bases, with 13 bases left between them. Here the CDR3 reads CASSDNSVDTEAFF. CDR3 sequence (DNA): TGTGCCAGCTCAGATAATTCGGTTGACACTGAAGCTTTCTTT.

The gene calls are TRBV19 and TRBJ2-2; a weak D match, TRBD2 (5 bases). Germline-derived CDR1 and CDR2 are LNHDA and SQIVND (reference sequence). This CDR3 comprises 16 residues. Trimming shortened V by 9 bases and J by 2 bases, and 19 bases separated the two germline ends. The CDR3 reads CASFTSRGPNTGELFF. DNA of the CDR3: TGTGCCAGCTTCACAAGTCGGGGTCCAAACACCGGGGAGCTGTTTTTT.

Only one count was recorded for this clone. V usage is TRBV28 and J usage is TRBJ2-1, with D uncertain. The V gene lost 5 bases and the J gene lost 5 bases, with 16 bases spanning the gap. The CDR3 extends over 15 amino acids. The germline gives CDR1 MDHEN, CDR2 SYDVKM. The CDR3 loop is CASSPRWAGNNEQFF. As DNA, the CDR3 is TGTGCCAGCAGTCCCCGATGGGCCGGAAACAATGAGCAGTTCTTC.

J is TRBJ1-1 and V is TRBV7-2, with D tentatively TRBD1 (5 bases). The CDR3 consists of 15 residues. Germline loops: CDR1 SGHTA, CDR2 FQGNSA. V gave up 1 base and J gave up 4 bases, with 13 bases separating them. CDR3 sequence (DNA): TGTGCCAGCAGCTTAGGAGCGGGGCTGGGCACTGAAGCTTTCTTT. Amino acid sequence: CASSLGAGLGTEAFF.

The CDR3 DNA reads TGCGCCAGCAGCTTGGGGTCCGCCCCTGAAGCTTTCTTT. Encoded protein: CASSLGSAPEAFF. The chain joins TRBV5-1 to TRBJ1-1; D ambiguous. The germline V and J ends were trimmed by 0 bases and 6 bases, with 9 bases remaining between them. The CDR3 length is 13 residues. CDR1 and CDR2 (germline): SGHRS, YFSETQ.

V usage is TRBV5-1 and J usage is TRBJ1-2; 8 bases line up with TRBD1. With V trimmed by 5 bases and J by 3 bases, 6 bases remained unmatched. CDR1 and CDR2 (germline): SGHRS, YFSETQ. The length of the CDR3 is 14 residues. The CDR3 coding sequence is TGCGCCAGCAGTCCAGGGGGCATGGACTATGGCTACACCTTC. It is translated as CASSPGGMDYGYTF.

This sequence joins TRBV5-1 and TRBJ2-2; 10 positions match TRBD2. There are 16 residues in the CDR3. The V segment lost 0 bases and the J segment 9 bases; nucleotides outside the gene matches: 8. CDR1 SGHRS and CDR2 YFSETQ come from the germline V gene. The CDR3 sequence is CASSLERLAGVRELFF. In DNA, the CDR3 is TGCGCCAGCAGCTTGGAGAGACTAGCGGGTGTCCGGGAGCTGTTTTTT.

The chain joins TRBV25-1 to TRBJ1-3; D is unresolved. Germline V gene lookup returns CDR1 MGHDK and CDR2 SYGVNS. The germline V and J ends were trimmed by 5 bases and 0 bases, with 8 bases remaining between them. This CDR3 spans 14 amino acids. The DNA of the CDR3 is TGTGCCAGCAGTCTCCCCAGCTCTGGAAACACCATATATTTT. Its translation is CASSLPSSGNTIYF.

This chain joins TRBV27 and TRBJ1-4; D possibly corresponds to TRBD1 (6 bases). V shed 7 bases and J shed 4 bases, with 16 bases lying between them. The CDR3 consists of 15 residues. Germline assignment: CDR1 MNHEY and CDR2 SMNVEV (reference sequence). In nucleotides, the CDR3 is TGTGCCAGCAAAAGGAGGACAGCCTTTAATGAAAAACTGTTTTTT. Protein sequence: CASKRRTAFNEKLFF.